The next 7 T cell receptor beta chains were all read from a single sample in a study of blood T cells in healthy people across ages. Primers used in a second PCR of about 7 to 12 cycles were a sample-barcoded 5' primer and a J-beta primer mix. TCRdb used MiXCR to reprocess the 5' RACE reads, holding one entry per CDR3 protein. The sample holds fewer than 1 million distinct CDR3 sequences, about 42% seen once. The specimen was blood. Receptors originate from a man in his 60s in good health.

The chain carries TRBV20-1 and TRBJ2-4; possibly TRBD1 or TRBD2 for D (7 bases each). Germline V gene sequence: CDR1 DFQATT, CDR2 SNEGSKA (reference sequence). Trimming cost V 4 bases and J 0 bases, with 16 bases left between them. This CDR3 comprises 16 residues. CDR3 residues: CSATSQGGVAKNIQYF. The CDR3 DNA is TGCAGTGCTACGTCTCAGGGGGGGGTAGCCAAAAACATTCAGTACTTC.

This clonotype was counted only a few times. The chain uses TRBV7-2 and TRBJ2-1; 8 bases map to TRBD1. V lost 1 base, J lost 6 bases, and 5 bases stayed unmatched. CDR3 length: 15 residues. The germline gives CDR1 SGHTA, CDR2 FQGNSA. The CDR3 spells CASSLGVDRVNEQFF. The CDR3 coding sequence is TGTGCCAGCAGCTTAGGAGTGGACAGGGTCAATGAGCAGTTCTTC.

The V and J genes are TRBV27 and TRBJ1-5; D not resolved. The CDR3 is 15 residues long. Germline V lookup: CDR1 MNHEY, CDR2 SMNVEV (reference sequence). Trimming left V 7 bases short and J 0 bases short, with 13 bases between. CDR3 in DNA: TGTGCCAGCACCCCGAGCGTGGGTAGCAATCAGCCCCAGCATTTT. Its translation is CASTPSVGSNQPQHF.

This clonotype was observed a few times. This rearrangement joins TRBV11-2 to TRBJ1-4; 8 bases map to TRBD1. Germline-derived CDR1 and CDR2 are SGHAT and FQNNGV. Unmatched junction bases numbered 6, after V lost 5 bases and J lost 7 bases. The CDR3 has 14 amino acids. CDR3 protein: CASSGDRGGEKLFF. For the CDR3, the DNA is TGTGCCAGCAGCGGAGACAGGGGTGGTGAAAAACTGTTTTTT.

This chain links TRBV5-1 with TRBJ2-3; D is unresolved. V shed 5 bases and J shed 0 bases, with 13 bases lying between them. Germline CDR1 and CDR2: SGHRS and YFSETQ. The CDR3 extends over 15 amino acids. CDR3 protein: CASRWGVVSTDTQYF. CDR3 nucleotides: TGCGCCAGCAGGTGGGGTGTTGTTAGCACAGATACGCAGTATTTT.

The J gene is TRBJ2-3, the V gene TRBV27, with D possibly TRBD1 on 9 matching bases. The germline CDR1 and CDR2 sequences are MNHEY and SMNVEV (reference sequence). The V end lost 8 bases, the J end lost 1 base, and 16 bases lay between the germline ends. CDR3 length: 15 amino acids. The CDR3, as DNA: TGTGCCAGCTGTAGCGGGACAGGGTGCACAGATACGCAGTATTTT. Amino acids: CASCSGTGCTDTQYF.

This clonotype occurred a few times. The V and J genes are TRBV20-1 and TRBJ2-7; possible D gene TRBD1, 6 bases. CDR1 is DFQATT, CDR2 SNEGSKA, per germline (reference sequence). The CDR3 loop spans 16 amino acids. Trimming removed 2 bases from V and 1 base from J, with 18 bases in between. DNA of the CDR3: TGCAGTGCTAGACAGGGGTTCATGAGATCATCCTACGAGCAGTACTTC. Encoded protein: CSARQGFMRSSYEQYF.